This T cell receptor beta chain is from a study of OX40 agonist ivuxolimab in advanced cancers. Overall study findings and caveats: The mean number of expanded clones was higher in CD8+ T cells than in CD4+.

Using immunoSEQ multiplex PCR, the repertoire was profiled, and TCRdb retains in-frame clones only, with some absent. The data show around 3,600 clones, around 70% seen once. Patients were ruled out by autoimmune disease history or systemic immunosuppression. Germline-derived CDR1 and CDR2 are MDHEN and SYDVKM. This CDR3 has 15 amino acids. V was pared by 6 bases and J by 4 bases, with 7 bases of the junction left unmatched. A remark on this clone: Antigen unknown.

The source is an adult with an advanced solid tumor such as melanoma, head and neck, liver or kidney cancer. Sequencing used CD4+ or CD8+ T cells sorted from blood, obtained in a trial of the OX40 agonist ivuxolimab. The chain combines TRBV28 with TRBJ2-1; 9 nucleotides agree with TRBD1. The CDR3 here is CASRMTGGGYNEQFF. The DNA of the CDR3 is TGTGCCAGCAGAATGACAGGGGGTGGGTACAATGAGCAGTTCTTC.